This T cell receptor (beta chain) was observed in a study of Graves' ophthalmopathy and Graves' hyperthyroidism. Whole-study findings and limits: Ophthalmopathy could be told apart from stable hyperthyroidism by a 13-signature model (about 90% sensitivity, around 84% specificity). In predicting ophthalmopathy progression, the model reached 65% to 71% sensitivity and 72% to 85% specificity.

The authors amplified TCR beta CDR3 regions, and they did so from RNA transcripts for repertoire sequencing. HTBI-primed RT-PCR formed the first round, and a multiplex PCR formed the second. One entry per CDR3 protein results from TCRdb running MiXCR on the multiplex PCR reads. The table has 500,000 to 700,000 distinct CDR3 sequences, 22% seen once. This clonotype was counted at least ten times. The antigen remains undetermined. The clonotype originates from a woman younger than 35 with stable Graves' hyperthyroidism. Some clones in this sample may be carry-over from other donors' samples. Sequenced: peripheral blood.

The CDR3 region has the DNA TGTGCCAGCATGATCCGGGGGCCAGCCAAAAACATTCAGTACTTC. It yields the protein CASMIRGPAKNIQYF. The chain uses TRBV6-1 and TRBJ2-4, with D perhaps matching TRBD1 or TRBD2 (6 bases each). This CDR3 has 15 residues. The ends were cut back, 7 bases at V and 0 bases at J, with 13 bases in the middle. CDR1 is MNHNS, CDR2 SASEGT, per germline.